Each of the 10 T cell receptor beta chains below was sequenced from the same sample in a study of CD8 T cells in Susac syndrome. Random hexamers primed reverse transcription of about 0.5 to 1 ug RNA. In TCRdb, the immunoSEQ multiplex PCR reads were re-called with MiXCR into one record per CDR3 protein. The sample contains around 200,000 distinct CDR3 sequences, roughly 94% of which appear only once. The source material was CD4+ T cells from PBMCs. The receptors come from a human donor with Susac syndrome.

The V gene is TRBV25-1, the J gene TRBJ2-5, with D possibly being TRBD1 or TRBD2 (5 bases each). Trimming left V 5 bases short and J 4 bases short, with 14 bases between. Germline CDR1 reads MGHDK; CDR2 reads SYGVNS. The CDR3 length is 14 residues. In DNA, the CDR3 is TGTGCCAGCAGTTTGGACATTGGGGGAGAGACCCAGTACTTC. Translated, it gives CASSLDIGGETQYF.

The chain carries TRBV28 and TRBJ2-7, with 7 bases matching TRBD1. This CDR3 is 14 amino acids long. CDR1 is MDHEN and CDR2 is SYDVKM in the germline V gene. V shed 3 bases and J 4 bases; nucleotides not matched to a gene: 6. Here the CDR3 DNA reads TGTGCCAGCAGTTTTCGGGGACAGATATACGAGCAGTACTTC. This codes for CASSFRGQIYEQYF.

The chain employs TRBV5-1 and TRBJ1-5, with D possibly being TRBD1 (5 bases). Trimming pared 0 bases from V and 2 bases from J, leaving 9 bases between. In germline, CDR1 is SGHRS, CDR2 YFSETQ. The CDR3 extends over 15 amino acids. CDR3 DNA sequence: TGCGCCAGCAGCTTGGAAGGGGCTCGCAATCAGCCCCAGCATTTT. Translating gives CASSLEGARNQPQHF.

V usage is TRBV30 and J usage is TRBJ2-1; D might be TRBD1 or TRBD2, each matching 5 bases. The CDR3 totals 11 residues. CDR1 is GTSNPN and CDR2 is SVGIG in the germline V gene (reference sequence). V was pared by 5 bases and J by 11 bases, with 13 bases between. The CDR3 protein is CAWSLGRQQFF. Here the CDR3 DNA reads TGTGCCTGGTCCCTGGGACGTCAGCAGTTCTTC.

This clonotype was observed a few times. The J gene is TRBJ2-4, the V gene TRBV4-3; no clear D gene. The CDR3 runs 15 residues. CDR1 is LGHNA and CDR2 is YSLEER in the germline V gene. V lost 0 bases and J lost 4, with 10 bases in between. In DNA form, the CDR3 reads TGCGCCAGCAGCCAAGAAGGCAGTTTGAAAAACATTCAGTACTTC. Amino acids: CASSQEGSLKNIQYF.

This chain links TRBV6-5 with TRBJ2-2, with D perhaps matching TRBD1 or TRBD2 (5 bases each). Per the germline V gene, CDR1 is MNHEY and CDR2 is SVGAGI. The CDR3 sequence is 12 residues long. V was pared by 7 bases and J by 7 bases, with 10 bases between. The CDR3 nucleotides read TGTGCCAGCACCACGGGGCTCGGGGAGCTGTTTTTT. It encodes CASTTGLGELFF.

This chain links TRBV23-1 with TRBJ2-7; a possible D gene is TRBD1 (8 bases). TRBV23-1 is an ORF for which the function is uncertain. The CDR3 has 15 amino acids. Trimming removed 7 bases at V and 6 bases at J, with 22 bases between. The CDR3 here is CASTVGGAGGVEQYF. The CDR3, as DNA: TGCGCCAGCACCGTGGGAGGGGCAGGGGGCGTCGAGCAGTACTTC.

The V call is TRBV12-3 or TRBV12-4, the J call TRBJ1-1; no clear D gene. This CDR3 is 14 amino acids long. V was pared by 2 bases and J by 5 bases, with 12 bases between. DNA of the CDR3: TGTGCCAGCAGTTTAAACCCTAGGAGGACTGAAGCTTTCTTT. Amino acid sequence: CASSLNPRRTEAFF.

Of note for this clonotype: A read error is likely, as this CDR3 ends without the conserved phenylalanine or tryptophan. The CDR3 bases are TGTGCCAGCTCTCCAACAGGGGGCGCGTTACAAGAGACCCAGTACGTC. Protein product: CASSPTGGALQETQYV. V is TRBV18 and J is TRBJ2-5, with 9 bases identical to TRBD1. CDR3 size: 16 residues. Germline trimming cut 6 bases from V and 2 bases from J; bases unmatched to any gene: 10. The V gene's germline CDR1 is KGHSH and CDR2 LQKENI.

The CDR3 DNA is TGTGCCAGCAGTTTCAACAGGGTCAGGCAGTTCTTC. It specifies CASSFNRVRQFF. The chain employs TRBV6-5 and TRBJ2-1; D possibly corresponds to TRBD1 (6 bases). CDR1 is MNHEY, CDR2 SVGAGI, per germline. This CDR3 has 12 amino acids. The germline V and J ends were trimmed by 4 bases and 12 bases, with 13 bases remaining between them.